This T cell receptor (beta chain) was captured by sequencing in a study of radiotherapy plus CTLA-4 blockade in lung cancer. On the study more broadly: Objective responses occurred in around 18% of patients; 31% had disease control.

Chemo-refractory metastatic non-small-cell lung cancer patients received focal radiation with ipilimumab CTLA-4 blockade. V was clipped by 0 bases and J by 5 bases, with 14 bases between them. The CDR3 consists of 15 residues. Germline V gene data show CDR1 as SGDLS and CDR2 as YYNGEE. Of note for this clone: Its antigen is still unknown.

Findings and caveats of the study: Blood TCR clones of tumor origin expanded after radiotherapy plus ipilimumab. Dynamics of early blood T cell clones, together with interferon-beta, were reportedly the best predictors of response.

Measured with immunoSEQ multiplex PCR; TCRdb has only the in-frame clones, and not every one. Seen here are around 110,000 clones, 81% observed once, and the top ten hold less than 4%. The chain couples TRBV9 to TRBJ1-1, with TRBD1 as a possible D gene (6 bases). The TCR comes from a human donor with non-small cell lung cancer that progressed on radiotherapy plus ipilimumab. Some clones in this sample may be carry-over from other donors' samples. The sequenced sample was peripheral blood, obtained from a patient treated with radiotherapy plus ipilimumab. CDR3 DNA: TGTGCCAGCAGCGTAGAAGCCCGAGGGGGTACTGAAGCTTTCTTT. This gives the protein CASSVEARGGTEAFF.